The 5 T cell receptor beta chains below all came from one sample that was sequenced in a study of tumor-infiltrating lymphocytes in primary liver carcinoma. The researchers produced TCR beta cDNA from around 500 ng total RNA with a constant-region primer. Sequencing libraries for TCR beta derived from three nested multiplex PCR rounds that used slightly modified ARM-PCR. TRBV1-TRBV30 forward primers paired with a C-beta reverse primer drove the first two PCR rounds, about 11 cycles each. TCRdb processed the multiplex PCR reads anew with MiXCR; each CDR3 protein has one entry. This table holds over 100,000 distinct CDR3 sequences, around 65% found once. Between about 18 and 33 mg of unsorted bulk tissue served as the source from which RNA and DNA were co-extracted. Material for sequencing was tumor-adjacent normal liver tissue. The receptors derive from a woman aged 55-70 years with primary liver carcinoma and hepatitis B virus infection.

In DNA, the CDR3 is TGCAGCGCTGATATAGGGGAAGAGACCCAGTACTTC. Protein product: CSADIGEETQYF. The genes are TRBV29-1 and TRBJ2-5; possibly TRBD1 for D (5 bases). Looked up from germline, CDR1 is SQVTM and CDR2 is ANQGSEA. Trimming took 7 bases from V and 3 from J, leaving 12 bases between them. The CDR3 is 12 amino acids.

Of note for this clonotype: One end of the junction is discordant with germline, which a read error may explain. The rearrangement links TRBV6-1 to TRBJ2-3, with D unresolved. Germline CDR1 reads MNHNS; CDR2 reads SASEGT. This CDR3 comprises 14 residues. The CDR3 loop reads CARSDGGPIDTQYF. The CDR3 bases are TGTGCCAGGAGTGATGGTGGCCCTATAGATACGCAGTATTTT.

Note on this clonotype: At one end the junction does not follow the germline gene, possibly because of a read error. The rearrangement joins TRBV7-9 to TRBJ2-2; D gene uncertain. The CDR3 is made up of 15 amino acids. Germline-derived CDR1 and CDR2 are SEHNR and FQNEAQ (reference sequence). The CDR3 bases are TGTGCCAGCAACACCGGGCCCGCGAAGACCGGGGAGCTGTTTTTT. Translating gives CASNTGPAKTGELFF.

On this clonotype: Sequence at one end of the junction differs from germline and may be a read error. The chain is built from TRBV12-3 or TRBV12-4 and TRBJ1-1; D not resolved. The CDR3 sequence is 13 residues long. This CDR3 reads CANSLDIGTEAFF. The CDR3 DNA reads TGTGCCAACAGTTTAGACATAGGGACTGAAGCTTTCTTT.

This clonotype turned up a few times. Just one base apart from a much larger clone, this may be a read error. The chain links TRBV29-1 to TRBJ1-1; 9 bases match TRBD1. This CDR3 has 12 residues. Trimming cost V 6 bases and J 11 bases; bases outside gene matches: 10. Germline V gene data show CDR1 as SQVTM and CDR2 as ANQGSEA. The CDR3 nucleotides are TGCAGCGTCACCACAGGGGGCGTTGGGGCTTTCTTT. The encoded protein is CSVTTGGVGAFF. Full variable domain (remainder filled in from reference TRBV29-1 and TRBJ1-1): SAVISQKPSRDICQRGTSLTIQCQVDSQVTMMFWYRQQPGQSLTLIATANQGSEATYESGFVIDKFPISRPNLTFSTLTVSNMSPEDSSIYLCSVTTGGVGAFFGQGTRLTVV.